The 8 T cell receptor beta chains reported below all come from one sample, sequenced in a study of blood T cell repertoires in COVID-19. The table came from immunoSEQ multiplex PCR; TCRdb's copy has only in-frame clones and leaves some out. The sample holds 100,000 to 150,000 clones, almost 70% seen once. The sample taken for sequencing was peripheral blood. Receptors were obtained from a woman between 65 and 79 years old with acute or convalescent COVID-19.

Only a few counts were recorded for this clone. This chain joins TRBV9 and TRBJ2-2; TRBD1 is a possible D gene (6 bases). V lost 0 bases and J 0 bases, leaving 9 bases between the germline ends. Germline CDR1 reads SGDLS; CDR2 reads YYNGEE. The CDR3 covers 16 residues. The CDR3 spells CASSVAAGANTGELFF. CDR3 in DNA: TGTGCCAGCAGCGTAGCCGCAGGGGCGAACACCGGGGAGCTGTTTTTT.

This clone occurred a few times. V is TRBV5-1 and J is TRBJ2-7, with TRBD2 matching 13 bases. In germline, CDR1 is SGHRS, CDR2 YFSETQ. V shed 4 bases, J shed 3 bases, and the junction held 4 bases outside the gene matches. The CDR3 runs 15 residues. The CDR3, as DNA: TGCGCCAGCAGCCCGGGACTAGCGGGGTACTACGAGCAGTACTTC. Translated, it gives CASSPGLAGYYEQYF.

V gene TRBV7-8 combines with J gene TRBJ1-1, with D possibly being TRBD1 (6 bases). The CDR3 spans 17 residues. Trimming removed 0 bases from V and 1 base from J, with 15 bases in between. Looked up from germline, CDR1 is SGHVS and CDR2 is FQNEAQ. The CDR3 reads CASSLALGRDTNTEAFF. DNA of the CDR3: TGTGCCAGCAGCTTAGCGTTGGGCAGGGACACGAACACTGAAGCTTTCTTT.

This clone was seen repeatedly, ten times or more. The chain couples TRBV2 to TRBJ1-2, with 7 bases that match TRBD1. The CDR3 length is 14 residues. Germline assignment: CDR1 SNHLY and CDR2 FYNNEI. The ends lost 6 bases at V and 4 bases at J; junction bases unmatched: 8. CDR3 region: CASRRQGFSYGYTF. The CDR3 DNA sequence: TGTGCCAGCAGAAGACAGGGTTTCTCCTATGGCTACACCTTC. The full variable domain, with the rest looked up from reference TRBV2 and TRBJ1-2, is EPEVTQTPSHQVTQMGQEVILRCVPISNHLYFYWYRQILGQKVEFLVSFYNNEISEKSEIFDDQFSVERPDGSNFTLKIRSTKLEDSAMYFCASRRQGFSYGYTFGSGTRLTVV.

The rearrangement uses TRBV6-7 and TRBJ1-2, with 8 positions matching TRBD1. TRBV6-7 counts as an open reading frame of uncertain function. After removal of 5 bases from V and 2 bases from J, the junction contained 4 bases not matched to a gene. The CDR3 consists of 14 residues. For the CDR3, the DNA is TGTGCCAGCAGTACCCCAGGGGGCAACTATGGCTACACCTTC. Translating gives CASSTPGGNYGYTF.

The chain joins TRBV9 to TRBJ1-6, with D unresolved. Germline V gene data show CDR1 as SGDLS and CDR2 as YYNGEE. The germline V and J ends were trimmed by 0 bases and 3 bases, with 7 bases remaining between them. This CDR3 comprises 15 residues. In DNA form, the CDR3 reads TGTGCCAGCAGCGTAGAGGCTAGCTATAATTCACCCCTCCACTTT. It encodes CASSVEASYNSPLHF.

This clone came up a few times. This chain connects TRBV2 to TRBJ2-7, with TRBD2 as a possible D gene (7 bases). CDR3 length: 13 residues. Trimming stripped 6 bases from V and 2 bases from J, with 11 bases between. Germline V gives CDR1 SNHLY, CDR2 FYNNEI. The CDR3 region has the DNA TGTGCCAGCAGAAGGGGGGGAGCCTACGAGCAGTACTTC. Its protein is CASRRGGAYEQYF.

The chain combines TRBV28 with TRBJ2-7; 8 bases match TRBD1. The V gene's germline CDR1 is MDHEN and CDR2 SYDVKM. V was clipped by 4 bases and J by 5 bases; unmatched bases: 7. This CDR3 is 14 amino acids long. CDR3 coding DNA: TGTGCCAGCAGTTACCCGGACAGGGCGGACGAGCAGTACTTC. It encodes CASSYPDRADEQYF.